A single sample is the source of the 6 T cell receptor beta chains below, sequenced in a study of blood T cells in healthy people across ages. Together with a sample-barcoded 5' primer, a J-beta primer mix was included in a second PCR lasting about 6 to 12 cycles. TCRdb analysed the 5' RACE reads with MiXCR anew, one entry per CDR3 protein. The top ten clones hold 15% to 20% of a sample with hundreds of thousands of distinct CDR3 sequences, more than 25% of them seen once. The sequenced sample was blood. The receptors derive from a woman aged 80 or over in good health.

The chain has TRBV9 and TRBJ2-3, with D possibly being TRBD2 (6 bases). Trimming shortened V by 6 bases and J by 0 bases, and 17 bases separated the two germline ends. The CDR3 runs to 16 residues. Germline V gives CDR1 SGDLS, CDR2 YYNGEE. CDR3 bases: TGTGCCAGCAACGGCCAAAGCGGGCTCAGCACAGATACGCAGTATTTT. It codes for CASNGQSGLSTDTQYF.

This clonotype has at least ten counts. The chain carries TRBV29-1 and TRBJ1-2; D unresolved. The ends were cut back, 4 bases at V and 7 bases at J, with 7 bases in the middle. The germline CDR1 and CDR2 sequences are SQVTM and ANQGSEA. This CDR3 has 10 amino acids. The CDR3 protein is CSVGQSGYTF. The DNA for the CDR3 is TGCAGCGTTGGCCAGTCTGGCTACACCTTC.

J is TRBJ2-7 and V is TRBV2; 12 bases agree with TRBD2. Germline-derived CDR1 and CDR2 are SNHLY and FYNNEI. The CDR3 contains 15 residues. V lost 5 bases, J lost 3 bases, and 5 bases stayed unmatched. This chain's CDR3 is CASSSTSGRYYEQYF. The CDR3 coding sequence is TGTGCCAGCAGTTCAACTAGCGGGAGGTACTACGAGCAGTACTTC.

As regards this clonotype: This CDR3 is missing its conserved last phenylalanine or tryptophan, likely due to a read error. The chain has TRBV5-8 and TRBJ2-5; 7 bases align to TRBD1. Trimming removed 3 bases from V and 1 base from J; junction bases left unmatched: 3. Germline-derived CDR1 and CDR2 are SGHTS and YDEGEE. This CDR3 region has 14 residues. The CDR3 spells CASSWGQPQETQYS. The CDR3 DNA sequence: TGTGCCAGCAGCTGGGGACAGCCCCAAGAGACCCAGTACTCC.

There are a few counts of this clonotype. The genes are TRBV12-3 or TRBV12-4 and TRBJ1-2; 8 nucleotides line up with TRBD1. The CDR3 contains 14 residues. V lost 7 bases, J lost 1 base, and 5 bases stayed unmatched. CDR3 sequence: CASTLDRVNYGYTF. The CDR3 bases are TGTGCCAGCACCCTGGACAGGGTTAACTATGGCTACACCTTC.

This clonotype was counted at least ten times. This chain uses TRBV4-3 with TRBJ2-7, with 9 bases fitting TRBD1. This CDR3 spans 14 amino acids. The junction had 3 bases not matched to a gene; V was cut back by 0 bases and J by 6 bases. CDR1 is LGHNA, CDR2 YSLEER, per germline. CDR3 protein: CASSQDGQGSEQYF. DNA for the CDR3: TGCGCCAGCAGCCAAGACGGACAGGGGAGCGAGCAGTACTTC.